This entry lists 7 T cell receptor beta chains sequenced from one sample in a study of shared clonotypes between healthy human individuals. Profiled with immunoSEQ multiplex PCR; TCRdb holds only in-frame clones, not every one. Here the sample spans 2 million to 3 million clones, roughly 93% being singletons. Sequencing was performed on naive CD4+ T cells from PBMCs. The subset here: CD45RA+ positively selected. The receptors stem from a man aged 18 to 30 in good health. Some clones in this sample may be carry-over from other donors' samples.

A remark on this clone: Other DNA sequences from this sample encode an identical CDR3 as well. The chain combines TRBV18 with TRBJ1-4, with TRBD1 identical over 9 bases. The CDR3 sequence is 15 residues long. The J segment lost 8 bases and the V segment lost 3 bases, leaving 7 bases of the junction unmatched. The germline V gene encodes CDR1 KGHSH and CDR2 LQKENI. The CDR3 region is CASSPRTGDGEKLFF. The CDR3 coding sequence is TGTGCCAGCTCACCTAGGACAGGGGATGGAGAAAAACTGTTTTTT.

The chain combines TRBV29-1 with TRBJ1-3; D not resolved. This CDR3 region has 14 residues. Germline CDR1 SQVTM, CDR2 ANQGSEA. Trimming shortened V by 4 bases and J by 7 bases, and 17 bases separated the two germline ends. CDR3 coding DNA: TGCAGCGTTGGGGAGGCTACAGTCGCGAACACCATATATTTT. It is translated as CSVGEATVANTIYF. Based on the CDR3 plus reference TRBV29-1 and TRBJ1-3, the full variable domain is SAVISQKPSRDICQRGTSLTIQCQVDSQVTMMFWYRQQPGQSLTLIATANQGSEATYESGFVIDKFPISRPNLTFSTLTVSNMSPEDSSIYLCSVGEATVANTIYFGEGSWLTVV.

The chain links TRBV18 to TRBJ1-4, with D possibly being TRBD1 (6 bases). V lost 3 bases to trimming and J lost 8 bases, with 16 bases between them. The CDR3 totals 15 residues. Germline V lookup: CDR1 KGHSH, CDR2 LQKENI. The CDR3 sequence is CASSPGPPRGEKLFF. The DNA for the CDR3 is TGTGCCAGCTCACCCGGCCCCCCAAGGGGGGAAAAACTGTTTTTT.

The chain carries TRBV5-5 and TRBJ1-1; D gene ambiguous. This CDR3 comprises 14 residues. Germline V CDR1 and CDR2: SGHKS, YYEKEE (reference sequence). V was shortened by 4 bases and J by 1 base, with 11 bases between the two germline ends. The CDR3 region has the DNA TGTGCCAGCAGCCGACTGGGAGGGAACACTGAAGCTTTCTTT. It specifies CASSRLGGNTEAFF.

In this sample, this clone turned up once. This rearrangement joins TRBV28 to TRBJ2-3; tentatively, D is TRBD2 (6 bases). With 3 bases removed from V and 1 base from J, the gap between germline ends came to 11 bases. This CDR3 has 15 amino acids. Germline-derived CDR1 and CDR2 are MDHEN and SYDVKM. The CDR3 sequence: CASSFGLARTDTQYF. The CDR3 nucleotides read TGTGCCAGCAGTTTTGGGCTAGCGCGCACAGATACGCAGTATTTT.

This CDR3 is CASSMSGTSGRSADTQYF. The CDR3 nucleotides are TGCGCCAGCAGCATGTCCGGGACTAGCGGGAGATCCGCAGATACGCAGTATTTT. V is TRBV5-1 and J is TRBJ2-3; 14 bases align to TRBD2. Looked up from germline, CDR1 is SGHRS and CDR2 is YFSETQ. The J segment lost 4 bases and the V segment lost 4 bases, leaving 11 bases of the junction unmatched. The CDR3 is 18 residues long.

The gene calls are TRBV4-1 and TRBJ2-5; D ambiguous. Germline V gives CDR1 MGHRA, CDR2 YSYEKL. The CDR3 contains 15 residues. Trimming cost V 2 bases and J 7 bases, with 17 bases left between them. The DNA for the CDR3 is TGCGCCAGCAGCCAACCCCGGGCGGACGCAGGGACCCAGTACTTC. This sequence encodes CASSQPRADAGTQYF.